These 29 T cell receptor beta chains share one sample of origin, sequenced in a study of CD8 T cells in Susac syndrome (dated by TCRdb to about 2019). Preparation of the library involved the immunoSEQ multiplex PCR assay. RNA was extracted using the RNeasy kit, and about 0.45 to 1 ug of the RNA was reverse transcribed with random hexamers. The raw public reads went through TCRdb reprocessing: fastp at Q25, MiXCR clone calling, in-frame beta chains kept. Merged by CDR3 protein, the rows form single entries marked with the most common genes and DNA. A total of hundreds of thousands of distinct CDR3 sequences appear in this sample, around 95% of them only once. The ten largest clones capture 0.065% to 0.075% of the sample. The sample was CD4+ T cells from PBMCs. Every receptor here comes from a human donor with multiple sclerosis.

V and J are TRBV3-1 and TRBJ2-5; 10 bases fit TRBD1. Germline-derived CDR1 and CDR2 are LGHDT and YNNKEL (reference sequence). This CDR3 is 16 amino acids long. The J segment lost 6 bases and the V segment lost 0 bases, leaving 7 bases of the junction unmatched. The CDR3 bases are TGTGCCAGCAGCCAAGATCTGGACAGGGGGTCTAAGACCCAGTACTTC. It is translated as CASSQDLDRGSKTQYF.

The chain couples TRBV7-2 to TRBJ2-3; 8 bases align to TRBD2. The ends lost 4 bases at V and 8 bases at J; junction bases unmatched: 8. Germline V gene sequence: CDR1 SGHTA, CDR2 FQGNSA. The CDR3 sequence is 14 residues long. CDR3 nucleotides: TGTGCCAGCAGCTACGGGACTAGTGGGGCTACGCAGTATTTT. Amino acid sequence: CASSYGTSGATQYF.

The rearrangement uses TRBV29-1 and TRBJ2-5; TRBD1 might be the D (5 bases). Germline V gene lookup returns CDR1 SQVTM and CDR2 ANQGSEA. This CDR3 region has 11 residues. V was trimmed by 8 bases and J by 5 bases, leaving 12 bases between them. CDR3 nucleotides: TGCAGCTCTGGGGCTGGGGAGACCCAGTACTTC. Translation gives CSSGAGETQYF.

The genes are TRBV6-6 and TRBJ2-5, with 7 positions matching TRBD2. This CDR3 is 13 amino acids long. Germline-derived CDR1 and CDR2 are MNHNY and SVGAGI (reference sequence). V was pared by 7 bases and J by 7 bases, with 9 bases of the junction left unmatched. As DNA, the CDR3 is TGTGCCAGCACCCAAGGCCCGGGGGGGACCCAGTACTTC. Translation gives CASTQGPGGTQYF.

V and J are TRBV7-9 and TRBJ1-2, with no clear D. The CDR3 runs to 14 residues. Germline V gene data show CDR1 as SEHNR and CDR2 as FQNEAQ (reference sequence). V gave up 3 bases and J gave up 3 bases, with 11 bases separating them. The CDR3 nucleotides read TGTGCCAGCAGCTTTGGTATGGAGGACTATGGCTACACCTTC. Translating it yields CASSFGMEDYGYTF.

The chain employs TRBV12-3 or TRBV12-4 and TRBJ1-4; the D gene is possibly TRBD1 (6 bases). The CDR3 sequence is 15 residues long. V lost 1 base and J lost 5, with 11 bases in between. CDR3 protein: CASSLGPRGNEKLFF. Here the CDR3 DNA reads TGTGCCAGCAGTTTAGGTCCCAGGGGAAATGAAAAACTGTTTTTT.

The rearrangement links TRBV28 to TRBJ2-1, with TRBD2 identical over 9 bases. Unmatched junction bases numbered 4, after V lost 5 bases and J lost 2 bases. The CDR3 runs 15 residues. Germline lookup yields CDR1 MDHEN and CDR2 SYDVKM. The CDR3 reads CASSGTSRPYNEQFF. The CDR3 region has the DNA TGTGCCAGCAGTGGGACTAGCCGCCCCTACAATGAGCAGTTCTTC. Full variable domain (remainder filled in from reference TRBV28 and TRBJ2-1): DVKVTQSSRYLVKRTGEKVFLECVQDMDHENMFWYRQDPGLGLRLIYFSYDVKMKEKGDIPEGYSVSREKKERFSLILESASTNQTSMYLCASSGTSRPYNEQFFGPGTRLTVL.

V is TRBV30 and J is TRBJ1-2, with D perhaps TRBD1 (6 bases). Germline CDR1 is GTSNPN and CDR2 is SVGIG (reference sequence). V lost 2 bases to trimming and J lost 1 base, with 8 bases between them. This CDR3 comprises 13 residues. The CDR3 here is CAWSQQGNYGYTF. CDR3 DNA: TGTGCCTGGAGTCAACAGGGTAACTATGGCTACACCTTC.

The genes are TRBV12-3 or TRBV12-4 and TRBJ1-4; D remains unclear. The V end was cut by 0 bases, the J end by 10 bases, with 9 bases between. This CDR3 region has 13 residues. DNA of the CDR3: TGTGCCAGCAGTTTAGCGCGGAGGAGAAAACTGTTTTTT. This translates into CASSLARRRKLFF.

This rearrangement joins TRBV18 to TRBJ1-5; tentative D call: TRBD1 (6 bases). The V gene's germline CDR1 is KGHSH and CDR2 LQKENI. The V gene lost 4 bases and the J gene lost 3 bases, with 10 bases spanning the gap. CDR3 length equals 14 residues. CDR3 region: CASSLGDTNQPQHF. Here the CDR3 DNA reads TGTGCCAGCTCACTAGGGGACACCAATCAGCCCCAGCATTTT.

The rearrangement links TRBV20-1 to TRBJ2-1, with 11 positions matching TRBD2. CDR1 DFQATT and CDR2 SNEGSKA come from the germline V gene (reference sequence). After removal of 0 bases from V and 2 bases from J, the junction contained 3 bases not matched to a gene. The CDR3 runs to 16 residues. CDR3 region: CSARDPGLAAYNEQFF. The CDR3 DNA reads TGCAGTGCTAGAGATCCGGGACTAGCGGCCTACAATGAGCAGTTCTTC.

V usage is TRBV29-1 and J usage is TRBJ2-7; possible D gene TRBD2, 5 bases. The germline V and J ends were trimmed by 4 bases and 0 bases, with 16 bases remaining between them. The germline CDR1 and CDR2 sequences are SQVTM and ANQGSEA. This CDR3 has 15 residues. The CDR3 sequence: CSVVATNRGSYEQYV. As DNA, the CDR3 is TGCAGCGTTGTAGCGACGAATCGGGGCTCCTACGAGCAGTACGTC.

DNA for the CDR3: TGTGCCAGCAGGGCGCCGGCGGAGCCCCAGCATTTT. As protein: CASRAPAEPQHF. V gene TRBV28 combines with J gene TRBJ1-5; D is uncertain. This CDR3 is built from 12 residues. V gave up 6 bases and J gave up 8 bases, with 11 bases separating them. Germline V gene data show CDR1 as MDHEN and CDR2 as SYDVKM. Supplemented by reference TRBV28 and TRBJ1-5, the full variable domain reads DVKVTQSSRYLVKRTGEKVFLECVQDMDHENMFWYRQDPGLGLRLIYFSYDVKMKEKGDIPEGYSVSREKKERFSLILESASTNQTSMYLCASRAPAEPQHFGDGTRLSIL.

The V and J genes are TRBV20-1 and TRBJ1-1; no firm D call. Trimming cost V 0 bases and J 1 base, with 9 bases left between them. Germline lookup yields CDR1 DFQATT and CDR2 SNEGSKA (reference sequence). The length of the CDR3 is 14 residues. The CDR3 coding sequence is TGCAGTGCTAGAGATATGGCGGGGAACACTGAAGCTTTCTTT. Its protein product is CSARDMAGNTEAFF.

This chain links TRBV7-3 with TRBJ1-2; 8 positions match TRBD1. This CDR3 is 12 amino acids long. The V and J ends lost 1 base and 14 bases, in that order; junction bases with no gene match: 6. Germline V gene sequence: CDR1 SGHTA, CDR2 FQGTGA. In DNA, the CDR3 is TGTGCCAGCAGCTTAAATCAGGGGGCTTGGACCTTC. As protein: CASSLNQGAWTF.

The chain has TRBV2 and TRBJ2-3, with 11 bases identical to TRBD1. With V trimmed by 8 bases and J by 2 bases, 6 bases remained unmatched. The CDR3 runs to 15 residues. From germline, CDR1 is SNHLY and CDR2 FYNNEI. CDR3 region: CASGRDRGATDTQYF. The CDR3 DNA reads TGTGCCAGCGGTAGGGACAGGGGGGCCACAGATACGCAGTATTTT.

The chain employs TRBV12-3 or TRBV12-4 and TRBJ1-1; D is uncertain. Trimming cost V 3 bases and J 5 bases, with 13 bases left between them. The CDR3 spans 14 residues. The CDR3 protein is CASSLWGGETEAFF. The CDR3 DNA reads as TGTGCCAGCAGTTTGTGGGGTGGAGAAACTGAAGCTTTCTTT.

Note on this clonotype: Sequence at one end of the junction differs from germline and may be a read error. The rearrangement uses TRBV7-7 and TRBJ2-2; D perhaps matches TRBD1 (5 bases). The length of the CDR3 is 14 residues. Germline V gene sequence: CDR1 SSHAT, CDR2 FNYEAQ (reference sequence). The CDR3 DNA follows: TGTGCTAGCAGCTTAAGCAGGGCAACCGGGGAGCTGTTTTTT. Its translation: CASSLSRATGELFF.

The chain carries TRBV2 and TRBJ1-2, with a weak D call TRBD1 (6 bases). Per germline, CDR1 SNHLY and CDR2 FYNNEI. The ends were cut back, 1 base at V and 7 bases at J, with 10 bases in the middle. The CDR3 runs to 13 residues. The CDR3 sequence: CASSEGQGSGYTF. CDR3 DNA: TGTGCCAGCAGTGAAGGGCAGGGGAGTGGCTACACCTTC.

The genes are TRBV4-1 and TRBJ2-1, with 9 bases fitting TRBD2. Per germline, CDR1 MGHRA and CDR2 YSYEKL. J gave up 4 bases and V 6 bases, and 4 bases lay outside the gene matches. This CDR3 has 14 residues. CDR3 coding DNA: TGCGCCAGCAGGGTGCTAGCGGGGTACAATGAGCAGTTCTTC. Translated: CASRVLAGYNEQFF.

CDR3 region: CSASDEGGSVNTEAFF. The CDR3, as DNA: TGCAGTGCTAGCGACGAAGGGGGGTCGGTGAACACTGAAGCTTTCTTT. This chain links TRBV20-1 with TRBJ1-1, with TRBD1 as a possible D gene (6 bases). Trimming cost V 3 bases and J 0 bases, with 17 bases left between them. Germline loops: CDR1 DFQATT, CDR2 SNEGSKA (reference sequence). The CDR3 has 16 amino acids.

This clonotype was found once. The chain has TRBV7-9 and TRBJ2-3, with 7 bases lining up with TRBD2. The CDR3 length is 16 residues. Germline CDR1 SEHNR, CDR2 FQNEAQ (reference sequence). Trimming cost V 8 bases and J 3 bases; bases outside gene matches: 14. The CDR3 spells CASVPMRAGATDTQYF. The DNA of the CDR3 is TGTGCCAGCGTCCCCATGCGCGCGGGAGCGACAGATACGCAGTATTTT.

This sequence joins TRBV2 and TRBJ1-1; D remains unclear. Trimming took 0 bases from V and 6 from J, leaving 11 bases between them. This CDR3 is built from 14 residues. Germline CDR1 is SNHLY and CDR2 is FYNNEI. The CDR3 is CASSEALKRAEAFF. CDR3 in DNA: TGTGCCAGCAGTGAAGCGCTCAAAAGAGCTGAAGCTTTCTTT.

CDR3 sequence reads: CATSEGGFSYNEQFF. The CDR3 bases are TGTGCCACCAGTGAAGGGGGCTTCTCCTACAATGAGCAGTTCTTC. V usage is TRBV24-1 and J usage is TRBJ2-1; TRBD1 matches at 7 bases. This CDR3 has 15 residues. J gave up 0 bases and V 4 bases, and 2 bases lay outside the gene matches. Germline CDR1 and CDR2: KGHDR and SFDVKD.

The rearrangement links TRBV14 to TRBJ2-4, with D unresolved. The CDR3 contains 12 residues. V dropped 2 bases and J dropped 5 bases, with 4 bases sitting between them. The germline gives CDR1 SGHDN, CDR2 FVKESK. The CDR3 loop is CASSQSQNIQYF. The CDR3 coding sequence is TGTGCCAGCAGCCAATCACAAAACATTCAGTACTTC.

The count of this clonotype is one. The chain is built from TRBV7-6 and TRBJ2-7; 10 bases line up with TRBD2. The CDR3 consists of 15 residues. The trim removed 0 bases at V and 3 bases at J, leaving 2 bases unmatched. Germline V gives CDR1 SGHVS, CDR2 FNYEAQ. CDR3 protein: CASSLAPSGGYEQYF. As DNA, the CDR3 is TGTGCCAGCAGCTTAGCGCCTAGCGGGGGCTACGAGCAGTACTTC. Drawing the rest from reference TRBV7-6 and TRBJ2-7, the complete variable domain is GAGVSQSPRYKVTKRGQDVALRCDPISGHVSLYWYRQALGQGPEFLTYFNYEAQQDKSGLPNDRFSAERPEGSISTLTIQRTEQRDSAMYRCASSLAPSGGYEQYFGPGTRLTVT.

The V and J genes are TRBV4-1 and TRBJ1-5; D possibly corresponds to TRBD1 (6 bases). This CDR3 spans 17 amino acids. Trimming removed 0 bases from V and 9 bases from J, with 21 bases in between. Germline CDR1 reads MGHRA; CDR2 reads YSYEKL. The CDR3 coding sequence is TGCGCCAGCAGCCAAGAGGGGGGCCCCGGGCCCCATAGGCCCCAGCATTTT. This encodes CASSQEGGPGPHRPQHF.

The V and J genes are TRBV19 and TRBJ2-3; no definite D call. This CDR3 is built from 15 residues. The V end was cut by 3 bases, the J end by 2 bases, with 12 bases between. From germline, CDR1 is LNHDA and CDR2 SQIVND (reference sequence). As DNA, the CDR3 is TGTGCCAGTAGTATTTCGGGCCAATACACAGATACGCAGTATTTT. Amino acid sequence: CASSISGQYTDTQYF.

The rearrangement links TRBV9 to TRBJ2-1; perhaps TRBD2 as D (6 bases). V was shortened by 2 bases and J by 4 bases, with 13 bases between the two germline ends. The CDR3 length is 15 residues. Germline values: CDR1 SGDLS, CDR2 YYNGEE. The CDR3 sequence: CASSVAGSPYNEQFF. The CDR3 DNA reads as TGTGCCAGCAGCGTTGCGGGAAGTCCTTACAATGAGCAGTTCTTC.